Following are 4 T cell receptor beta chains from one sample sequenced in a study of blood T cells in healthy people across ages. A second PCR of roughly 7 to 11 cycles used a sample-barcoded 5' primer and a J-beta primer mix. TCRdb called the 5' RACE reads again in MiXCR, with one record for every CDR3 protein. The sample lists some 1.5 million distinct CDR3 sequences, 28% occurring once. The sequenced material came from blood. The receptors were sampled from a woman aged 25 to 39 in good health.

This clonotype was detected only a few times. The genes are TRBV20-1 and TRBJ1-5, with 7 bases aligning to TRBD1. V shed 1 base and J 4 bases; nucleotides not matched to a gene: 7. Germline CDR1 DFQATT, CDR2 SNEGSKA (reference sequence). This CDR3 is 15 amino acids long. CDR3 sequence: CSARASPGGNQPQHF. The DNA for the CDR3 is TGCAGTGCTAGAGCCTCGCCAGGGGGGAATCAGCCCCAGCATTTT.

This clonotype came up a few times. The chain uses TRBV7-9 and TRBJ2-7; D unresolved. The V gene's germline CDR1 is SEHNR and CDR2 FQNEAQ (reference sequence). Trimming shortened V by 8 bases and J by 3 bases, and 17 bases separated the two germline ends. The CDR3 totals 14 residues. The CDR3 reads CASGTSETIYEQYF. The DNA of the CDR3 is TGTGCCAGCGGAACCTCAGAGACAATCTACGAGCAGTACTTC.

This clonotype has just a few counts. This chain uses TRBV29-1 with TRBJ2-3; perhaps TRBD1 as D (6 bases). The germline gives CDR1 SQVTM, CDR2 ANQGSEA. V lost 7 bases and J lost 6, with 14 bases in between. The CDR3 covers 12 residues. Here the CDR3 reads CSGSSGADTQYF. The CDR3 bases are TGCAGCGGGTCGTCAGGGGCGGATACGCAGTATTTT.

This clonotype appeared many times. This rearrangement joins TRBV9 to TRBJ2-5; the D gene is possibly TRBD2 (6 bases). V was shortened by 0 bases and J by 3 bases, with 9 bases between the two germline ends. CDR1 is SGDLS, CDR2 YYNGEE, per germline. The CDR3 consists of 14 residues. The CDR3 nucleotides read TGTGCCAGCAGCGTAGCTGGCGGGGAAGAGACCCAGTACTTC. It is translated as CASSVAGGEETQYF.